The next 17 T cell receptor beta chains were all read from a single sample in a study of blood T cell repertoires in COVID-19. Here immunoSEQ multiplex PCR was the method, and the copy in TCRdb shows in-frame clones only, minus some. The repertoire consists of hundreds of thousands of clones, with roughly nine tenths occurring once and the leading ten covering approximately 1%. The sequenced sample consisted of PBMCs or T cells enriched from blood (not recorded which). The receptors were gathered from a man younger than 30 who had recovered from COVID-19.

J is TRBJ2-4 and V is TRBV6-1; D is perhaps TRBD1 (6 bases). With 2 bases removed from V and 9 bases from J, the gap between germline ends came to 17 bases. Germline values: CDR1 MNHNS, CDR2 SASEGT. The CDR3 runs 15 residues. The chain's CDR3 is CASSEFSGQPSIQYF. For the CDR3, the DNA is TGTGCCAGCAGTGAATTTTCCGGACAGCCTAGCATTCAGTACTTC.

This clone is a singleton in its sample. This rearrangement joins TRBV2 to TRBJ2-1, with 9 positions matching TRBD2. The CDR3 loop spans 17 amino acids. Germline V lookup: CDR1 SNHLY, CDR2 FYNNEI. V lost 3 bases and J lost 7; bases outside the gene matches: 13. CDR3 nucleotides: TGTGCCAGCAGTGAGGTAGAAATGGTGGCGGGGGGGAATGAGCAGTTCTTC. This encodes CASSEVEMVAGGNEQFF.

This clone was seen a single time. The CDR3 here is CASSLSTEAFF. Here the CDR3 DNA reads TGTGCCAGTAGTCTTAGCACTGAAGCTTTCTTT. The V and J genes are TRBV19 and TRBJ1-1; D call uncertain. The CDR3 sequence is 11 residues long. From germline, CDR1 is LNHDA and CDR2 SQIVND (reference sequence). V dropped 5 bases and J dropped 4 bases, with 5 bases sitting between them.

Many counts were recorded for this clone. This chain uses TRBV10-3 with TRBJ1-3; unclear D gene. CDR1 is ENHRY and CDR2 is SYGVKD in the germline V gene. The CDR3 contains 13 residues. V gave up 6 bases and J gave up 5 bases, with 11 bases separating them. The CDR3 protein is CAIRFPRRNTIYF. In nucleotides, the CDR3 is TGTGCCATCAGGTTTCCCCGTAGAAACACCATATATTTT.

V usage is TRBV9 and J usage is TRBJ2-7, with a tentative D call TRBD2 (6 bases). The ends were cut back, 4 bases at V and 6 bases at J, with 11 bases in the middle. This CDR3 is built from 12 residues. Germline V gives CDR1 SGDLS, CDR2 YYNGEE. CDR3 in amino acids: CASSINGGEQYF. In DNA, the CDR3 is TGTGCCAGCAGCATTAACGGGGGCGAGCAGTACTTC.

The rearrangement links TRBV5-8 to TRBJ1-3, with D unclear. Germline V gene lookup returns CDR1 SGHTS and CDR2 YDEGEE. Between the trimmed V and J ends, which lost 4 bases and 0 bases, there was a span of 11 bases. This CDR3 has 15 amino acids. The CDR3 loop reads CASSGRWASGNTIYF. The CDR3 DNA reads TGTGCCAGCAGCGGTCGTTGGGCCTCTGGAAACACCATATATTTT.

The rearrangement uses TRBV30 and TRBJ2-5; D might be TRBD1 (6 bases). V lost 4 bases, J lost 5 bases, and 17 bases lay in between. There are 14 residues in the CDR3. Germline loops: CDR1 GTSNPN, CDR2 SVGIG (reference sequence). The CDR3 loop is CAWNSLQGSETQYF. As DNA, the CDR3 is TGTGCCTGGAATAGTTTACAGGGCTCCGAGACCCAGTACTTC. The variable domain in full, with the rest retrieved from reference TRBV30 and TRBJ2-5, is SQTIHQWPATLVQPVGSPLSLECTVEGTSNPNLYWYRQAAGRGLQLLFYSVGIGQISSEVPQNLSASRPQDRQFILSSKKLLLSDSGFYLCAWNSLQGSETQYFGPGTRLLVL.

This rearrangement joins TRBV29-1 to TRBJ2-1; TRBD1 aligns across 11 bases. V was pared by 4 bases and J by 4 bases, with 3 bases of the junction left unmatched. The CDR3 has 14 residues. Germline V gene lookup returns CDR1 SQVTM and CDR2 ANQGSEA. The DNA for the CDR3 is TGCAGCGTTGCCGGGACAGGGGGTTACAATGAGCAGTTCTTC. Translated, it gives CSVAGTGGYNEQFF.

The chain recombines TRBV20-1 with TRBJ1-2; TRBD1 matches 7 bases. Per germline, CDR1 DFQATT and CDR2 SNEGSKA (reference sequence). V shed 3 bases, J shed 7 bases, and the junction held 5 bases outside the gene matches. CDR3 length equals 12 residues. The DNA of the CDR3 is TGCAGTGCTAGTTCCGGGACAGTTGGCTACACCTTC. Its protein is CSASSGTVGYTF.

A single count supports this clone. This rearrangement joins TRBV5-5 to TRBJ2-1; possible D gene TRBD1, 7 bases. Trimming shortened V by 4 bases and J by 10 bases, and 24 bases separated the two germline ends. The CDR3 is 16 amino acids. The germline gives CDR1 SGHKS, CDR2 YYEKEE (reference sequence). In DNA form, the CDR3 reads TGTGCCAGCAGCCCCCTACAGGGGCAGGGGGGAGACGAGCAGTTCTTC. Translating gives CASSPLQGQGGDEQFF.

This clone was counted between two and nine times. The chain has TRBV6-5 and TRBJ1-1, with D uncertain. Per germline, CDR1 MNHEY and CDR2 SVGAGI. Between the trimmed V and J ends, which lost 6 bases and 1 base, there was a span of 6 bases. The CDR3 covers 12 residues. The CDR3 region has the DNA TGTGCCAGCAGCCGTTGGAACACTGAAGCTTTCTTT. This sequence encodes CASSRWNTEAFF.

This chain joins TRBV7-3 and TRBJ2-5, with a possible D match to TRBD2 (6 bases). Trimming took 3 bases from V and 5 from J, leaving 7 bases between them. Germline lookup yields CDR1 SGHTA and CDR2 FQGTGA. The CDR3 has 12 amino acids. CDR3 region: CASSFGGETQYF. The CDR3 DNA reads as TGTGCCAGCAGCTTTGGGGGGGAGACCCAGTACTTC. Drawing the rest from reference TRBV7-3 and TRBJ2-5, the complete variable domain is GAGVSQTPSNKVTEKGKYVELRCDPISGHTALYWYRQSLGQGPEFLIYFQGTGAADDSGLPNDRFFAVRPEGSVSTLKIQRTERGDSAVYLCASSFGGETQYFGPGTRLLVL.

In its sample, this clone was seen a few times. J is TRBJ1-2 and V is TRBV7-9, with D possibly being TRBD1 (6 bases). This CDR3 contains 16 residues. With 5 bases removed from V and 8 bases from J, the gap between germline ends came to 24 bases. Per germline, CDR1 SEHNR and CDR2 FQNEAQ (reference sequence). DNA for the CDR3: TGTGCCAGCAGCCCGTTCTCCAGGGGCGATATGGCAGGCTACACCTTC. This gives the protein CASSPFSRGDMAGYTF.

The V and J genes are TRBV5-1 and TRBJ2-3; perhaps TRBD2 as D (7 bases). The CDR3 is 15 residues long. V was pared by 2 bases and J by 5 bases, with 15 bases between. Germline CDR1 SGHRS, CDR2 YFSETQ. CDR3 nucleotides: TGCGCCAGCAGCTTTCCTTCAGGGGAGGGAGATACGCAGTATTTT. Amino acid sequence: CASSFPSGEGDTQYF.

The chain employs TRBV5-4 and TRBJ1-1; TRBD1 might be the D (5 bases). The CDR3 is 13 amino acids. Trimming removed 5 bases from V and 2 bases from J, with 10 bases in between. Germline values: CDR1 SGHNT, CDR2 YYREEE (reference sequence). Here the CDR3 reads CASRYTGNTEAFF. The CDR3 bases are TGTGCCAGCAGATATACAGGCAACACTGAAGCTTTCTTT.

This sequence joins TRBV4-2 and TRBJ2-7; 11 positions match TRBD2. Germline V gives CDR1 LGHNA, CDR2 YNFKEQ. The CDR3 length is 15 residues. The V segment lost 0 bases and the J segment 4 bases; nucleotides outside the gene matches: 2. The CDR3: CASSQDGTSGYEQYF. DNA for the CDR3: TGTGCCAGCAGCCAAGATGGGACTAGCGGATACGAGCAGTACTTC.

The chain couples TRBV5-1 to TRBJ1-6, with TRBD1 identical over 9 bases. This CDR3 has 14 amino acids. J was trimmed by 10 bases and V by 6 bases; bases with no gene match: 8. Germline CDR1 is SGHRS and CDR2 is YFSETQ. CDR3 sequence: CASTEQGAESPLHF. In DNA, the CDR3 is TGCGCCAGCACCGAACAGGGGGCTGAATCACCCCTCCACTTT.